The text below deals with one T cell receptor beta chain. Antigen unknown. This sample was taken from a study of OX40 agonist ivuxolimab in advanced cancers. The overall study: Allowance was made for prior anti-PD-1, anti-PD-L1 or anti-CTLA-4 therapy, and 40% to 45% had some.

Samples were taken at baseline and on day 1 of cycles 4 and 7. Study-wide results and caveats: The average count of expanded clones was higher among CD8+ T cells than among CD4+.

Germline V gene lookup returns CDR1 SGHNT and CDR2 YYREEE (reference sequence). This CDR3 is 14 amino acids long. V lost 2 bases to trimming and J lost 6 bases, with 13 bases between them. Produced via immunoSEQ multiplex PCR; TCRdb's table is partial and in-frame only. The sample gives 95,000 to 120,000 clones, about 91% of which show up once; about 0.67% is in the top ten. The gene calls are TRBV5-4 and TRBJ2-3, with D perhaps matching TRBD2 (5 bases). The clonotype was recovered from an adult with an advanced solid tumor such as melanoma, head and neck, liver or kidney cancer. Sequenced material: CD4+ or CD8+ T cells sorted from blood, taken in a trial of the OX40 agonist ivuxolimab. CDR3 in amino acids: CASSFPPSMDTQYF. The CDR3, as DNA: TGTGCCAGCAGCTTCCCCCCTAGCATGGATACGCAGTATTTT.